The 20 T cell receptor beta chains given below trace back to one sample, sequenced in a study of blood T cells in healthy people across ages. It was with a sample-barcoded 5' primer and a J-beta primer mix that a second PCR of about 6 to 12 cycles was run. TCRdb called the 5' RACE reads again in MiXCR, with one record for every CDR3 protein. The sample yields under 800,000 distinct CDR3 sequences, roughly 45% seen once. What was sequenced was blood. These receptors all stem from an older woman in good health.

The V gene is TRBV6-2 or TRBV6-3, the J gene TRBJ1-2; D perhaps matches TRBD1 (6 bases). The germline V gene has CDR1 MNHEY and CDR2 SVGEGT. This CDR3 has 14 amino acids. V shed 5 bases and J shed 4 bases, with 14 bases lying between them. CDR3 residues: CASSQQGRAYGYTF. CDR3 in DNA: TGTGCCAGCAGTCAACAGGGAAGAGCCTATGGCTACACCTTC.

The chain carries TRBV20-1 and TRBJ2-7; TRBD2 aligns across 7 bases. From germline, CDR1 is DFQATT and CDR2 SNEGSKA (reference sequence). Trimming removed 1 base from V and 3 bases from J; junction bases left unmatched: 6. The CDR3 extends over 14 amino acids. The CDR3 nucleotides read TGCAGTGCTAGAGCCCCTAGCGGAGTCTACGAGCAGTACTTC. Its protein product is CSARAPSGVYEQYF.

The rearrangement joins TRBV6-1 to TRBJ2-1; TRBD2 aligns across 10 bases. V gave up 5 bases and J gave up 7 bases; unmatched junction bases: 11. CDR1 MNHNS and CDR2 SASEGT come from the germline V gene. The CDR3 is 16 residues long. The CDR3 loop reads CASSPSGSGGTNEQFF. DNA for the CDR3: TGTGCCAGCAGTCCCTCCGGTAGCGGGGGGACTAATGAGCAGTTCTTC.

V is TRBV7-9 and J is TRBJ2-7; 7 nucleotides align to TRBD1. Germline loops: CDR1 SEHNR, CDR2 FQNEAQ (reference sequence). The CDR3 is made up of 14 amino acids. The V and J ends lost 5 bases and 3 bases, in that order; junction bases with no gene match: 7. The CDR3 here is CASSTGQADYEQYF. Here the CDR3 DNA reads TGTGCCAGCAGCACCGGACAGGCGGACTACGAGCAGTACTTC.

The rearrangement joins TRBV20-1 to TRBJ2-1, with D unclear. V was clipped by 4 bases and J by 2 bases, with 15 bases between them. The germline CDR1 and CDR2 sequences are DFQATT and SNEGSKA (reference sequence). CDR3 length equals 15 residues. The chain's CDR3 is CSAIPGLGAYNEQFF. Here the CDR3 DNA reads TGCAGTGCTATACCCGGGCTCGGAGCCTACAATGAGCAGTTCTTC.

V gene TRBV3-1 combines with J gene TRBJ2-3; D is unresolved. Germline V gene sequence: CDR1 LGHDT, CDR2 YNNKEL (reference sequence). V lost 1 base to trimming and J lost 2 bases, with 13 bases between them. The CDR3 is 16 residues long. CDR3 in amino acids: CASSQVVDSDTDTQYF. The CDR3 nucleotides are TGTGCCAGCAGCCAAGTGGTAGACTCAGACACAGATACGCAGTATTTT.

The V and J genes are TRBV27 and TRBJ2-1; D is perhaps TRBD2 (6 bases). The CDR3 runs 16 residues. Trimming removed 3 bases at V and 2 bases at J, with 14 bases between. Germline lookup yields CDR1 MNHEY and CDR2 SMNVEV (reference sequence). CDR3 coding DNA: TGTGCCAGCAGTTTGCAGGAGCGGGTGCCCTACAATGAGCAGTTCTTC. The encoded protein is CASSLQERVPYNEQFF.

The V call is TRBV10-2, the J call TRBJ2-7, with D perhaps matching TRBD2 (5 bases). The germline V and J ends were trimmed by 2 bases and 5 bases, with 25 bases remaining between them. The CDR3 consists of 18 residues. The germline gives CDR1 WSHSY, CDR2 SAAADI. The CDR3 spells CASSEPTPAEALEDEQYF. The CDR3 DNA is TGCGCCAGCAGTGAGCCGACCCCTGCGGAGGCCCTAGAAGACGAGCAGTACTTC.

This chain links TRBV7-6 with TRBJ1-1; a weak D match, TRBD1 (6 bases). This CDR3 comprises 14 residues. From germline, CDR1 is SGHVS and CDR2 FNYEAQ. The V end lost 0 bases, the J end lost 8 bases, and 13 bases lay between the germline ends. The CDR3 DNA reads TGTGCCAGCAGCTTAGCAGTTAGAGACAGGGAAGCTTTCTTT. Translating it yields CASSLAVRDREAFF.

This clonotype has more than one count but fewer than ten. V gene TRBV6-5 combines with J gene TRBJ2-6; D remains ambiguous. CDR1 is MNHEY and CDR2 is SVGAGI in the germline V gene. CDR3 size: 13 residues. The CDR3 spells CASTSTGANVLTF. The CDR3 nucleotides read TGTGCTTCTACCTCAACTGGGGCCAACGTCCTGACTTTC.

This clonotype came up many times. This chain joins TRBV15 and TRBJ2-1; D is tentatively TRBD1 or TRBD2 (6 bases each). The CDR3 spans 17 residues. Germline V gene lookup returns CDR1 LNHNV and CDR2 YYDKDF (reference sequence). Trimming removed 0 bases from V and 8 bases from J, with 20 bases in between. The CDR3 DNA sequence: TGTGCCACCAGCAGAGATATGGGGGGCCTAGCGTCCGATGAGCAGTTCTTC. It is translated as CATSRDMGGLASDEQFF.

For this clonotype: A clone one base away is much larger, so this may be a read error. The chain is built from TRBV10-3 and TRBJ2-5; maybe TRBD1 (5 bases). The length of the CDR3 is 13 residues. Germline CDR1 ENHRY, CDR2 SYGVKD. The CDR3 loop is CTISEGEGETQYF. The CDR3 nucleotides are TGTACCATCAGTGAAGGGGAAGGAGAGACCCAGTACTTC.

There are a few counts of this clonotype. The gene calls are TRBV10-1 and TRBJ2-3; 12 bases match TRBD2. Unmatched junction bases numbered 3, after V lost 6 bases and J lost 2 bases. Germline CDR1 is WNHNN and CDR2 is SYGVQD (reference sequence). The CDR3 is 15 residues long. CDR3 region: CASRRTSGDTDTQYF. CDR3 in DNA: TGCGCCAGCAGGAGGACTAGCGGGGACACAGATACGCAGTATTTT.

The chain recombines TRBV5-1 with TRBJ2-1; TRBD2 agrees at 10 bases. The junction had 14 bases not matched to a gene; V was cut back by 4 bases and J by 7 bases. The germline V gene has CDR1 SGHRS and CDR2 YFSETQ. The CDR3 runs to 17 residues. The CDR3 sequence: CASSPNILAGSVNEQFF. CDR3 nucleotide sequence: TGCGCCAGCAGCCCGAACATACTAGCGGGGAGCGTAAATGAGCAGTTCTTC. Full variable domain (remainder filled in from reference TRBV5-1 and TRBJ2-1): KAGVTQTPRYLIKTRGQQVTLSCSPISGHRSVSWYQQTPGQGLQFLFEYFSETQRNKGNFPGRFSGRQFSNSRSEMNVSTLELGDSALYLCASSPNILAGSVNEQFFGPGTRLTVL.

This clonotype was observed a few times. The chain couples TRBV3-1 to TRBJ2-5; D is unclear. The CDR3 covers 15 residues. V lost 1 base, J lost 2 bases, and 11 bases lay in between. Germline CDR1 reads LGHDT; CDR2 reads YNNKEL (reference sequence). Here the CDR3 reads CASSQVRTLQETQYF. The CDR3 DNA is TGTGCCAGCAGCCAAGTCAGGACCTTACAAGAGACCCAGTACTTC.

The V and J genes are TRBV12-3 or TRBV12-4 and TRBJ2-3, with TRBD2 identical over 10 bases. V shed 4 bases, J shed 6 bases, and the junction held 13 bases outside the gene matches. This CDR3 region has 17 residues. As DNA, the CDR3 is TGTGCCAGCAGTTGGGGGTCTAGCGGGAGAAGAGTCGATACGCAGTATTTT. This encodes CASSWGSSGRRVDTQYF.

This chain connects TRBV6-4 to TRBJ1-6; TRBD1 is a possible D gene (6 bases). In germline, CDR1 is MRHNA, CDR2 SNTAGT. V shed 6 bases and J shed 6 bases, with 9 bases lying between them. This CDR3 has 13 residues. The CDR3 loop is CASRGQPNSPLHF. CDR3 coding DNA: TGTGCCAGCAGAGGACAGCCTAATTCACCCCTCCACTTT.

This clonotype appeared a few times. The V and J genes are TRBV14 and TRBJ2-1; no definite D call. This CDR3 contains 12 residues. Germline CDR1 SGHDN, CDR2 FVKESK. V gave up 4 bases and J gave up 15 bases, with 16 bases separating them. CDR3 in DNA: TGTGCCAGCAGCCGCGTAGAACATATCCGGTTCTTC. Translated, it gives CASSRVEHIRFF.

The V gene is TRBV10-3, the J gene TRBJ1-1; no firm D call. This CDR3 comprises 13 residues. Germline V CDR1 and CDR2: ENHRY, SYGVKD. Trimming took 0 bases from V and 7 from J, leaving 9 bases between them. This chain's CDR3 is CAISESRPGEAFF. CDR3 nucleotides: TGTGCCATCAGTGAGTCGAGGCCGGGTGAAGCTTTCTTT.

In this sample, this clonotype turned up many times. Here the CDR3 reads CASSLMGGYNEQFF. CDR3 nucleotide sequence: TGTGCCAGCAGTTTAATGGGCGGGTACAATGAGCAGTTCTTC. This chain joins TRBV12-3 or TRBV12-4 and TRBJ2-1; D perhaps matches TRBD2 (5 bases). This CDR3 comprises 14 residues. The V and J ends lost 2 bases and 4 bases respectively, with 9 bases between them.